The sequence of this T cell receptor beta chain was determined in a study of response to subunit inactivated influenza vaccine. Findings and caveats of the study: New T cells are recruited in small numbers by each seasonal influenza vaccination, according to the authors' suggestion.

In the case of this clonotype: Antigen: not known.

TCRdb recomputed calls from the RT-PCR reads with MiXCR, one row per CDR3 protein. The profile shows roughly 570,000 distinct CDR3 sequences, about 15% of them singletons. Germline CDR1 is DFQATT and CDR2 is SNEGSKA (reference sequence). The CDR3 runs 15 residues. After removal of 3 bases from V and 3 bases from J, the junction contained 10 bases not matched to a gene. The sequencing used PBMCs from blood, collected 11 to 12 days after vaccination. The chain recombines TRBV20-1 with TRBJ2-7, with 8 bases aligning to TRBD2. This receptor was taken from a man between 50 and 59 years old who received an inactivated influenza vaccine. For the CDR3, the DNA is TGCAGTGCTAGGGCTAGCGGGCGGAGTCTCTACGAGCAGTACTTC. It codes for CSARASGRSLYEQYF.